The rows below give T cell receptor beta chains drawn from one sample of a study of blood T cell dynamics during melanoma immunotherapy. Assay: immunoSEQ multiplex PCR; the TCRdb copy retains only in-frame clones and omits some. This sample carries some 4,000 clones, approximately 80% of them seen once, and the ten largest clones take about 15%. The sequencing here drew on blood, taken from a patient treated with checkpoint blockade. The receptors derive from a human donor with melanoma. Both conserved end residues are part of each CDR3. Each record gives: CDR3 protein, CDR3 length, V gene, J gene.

CDR3 protein: CASTPSVWGGTYGYTF
CDR3 length: 16
V gene: TRBV27
J gene: TRBJ1-2

CDR3 protein: CASSLGLNQPQHF
CDR3 length: 13
V gene: TRBV27
J gene: TRBJ1-5

CDR3 protein: CASSEFSEQYF
CDR3 length: 11
V gene: TRBV2
J gene: TRBJ2-7

CDR3 protein: CASSAFEAEQYF
CDR3 length: 12
V gene: TRBV6-1
J gene: TRBJ2-7

CDR3 protein: CASSLEGTGLYEQYF
CDR3 length: 15
V gene: TRBV5-1
J gene: TRBJ2-7

CDR3 protein: CASSERAGAEAFF
CDR3 length: 13
V gene: TRBV6-1
J gene: TRBJ1-1

CDR3 protein: CASSLEQGKNSPLHF
CDR3 length: 15
V gene: TRBV11-2
J gene: TRBJ1-6

CDR3 protein: CASSPRGGGRTEAFF
CDR3 length: 15
V gene: TRBV19
J gene: TRBJ1-1

CDR3 protein: CASSQDFGIQETQYF
CDR3 length: 15
V gene: TRBV4-3
J gene: TRBJ2-5

CDR3 protein: CASSQDALSGGYTF
CDR3 length: 14
V gene: TRBV4-3
J gene: TRBJ1-2

CDR3 protein: CASSELGGAGNSPLHF
CDR3 length: 16
V gene: TRBV6-1
J gene: TRBJ1-6

CDR3 protein: CASSLGGLVTEAFF
CDR3 length: 14
V gene: TRBV5-4
J gene: TRBJ1-1

CDR3 protein: CASSYLGTNSYNEQFF
CDR3 length: 16
V gene: TRBV11-3
J gene: TRBJ2-1

CDR3 protein: CASRHRVSWGYTF
CDR3 length: 13
V gene: TRBV7-2
J gene: TRBJ1-2

CDR3 protein: CASRSGTGGIRSSPLHF
CDR3 length: 17
V gene: TRBV2
J gene: TRBJ1-6

CDR3 protein: CASSLFGQGFSPLHF
CDR3 length: 15
V gene: TRBV5-8
J gene: TRBJ1-6

CDR3 protein: CASSLATFLRDSNQPQHF
CDR3 length: 18
V gene: TRBV5-5
J gene: TRBJ1-5

CDR3 protein: CASRQDLGQGYNSPLHF
CDR3 length: 17
V gene: TRBV4-1
J gene: TRBJ1-6

CDR3 protein: CASSAQGSGNTIYF
CDR3 length: 14
V gene: TRBV9
J gene: TRBJ1-3

CDR3 protein: CASSVTTYNSPLHF
CDR3 length: 14
V gene: TRBV11-2
J gene: TRBJ1-6

CDR3 protein: CASTENPSGGQPQHF
CDR3 length: 15
V gene: TRBV6-1
J gene: TRBJ1-5

CDR3 protein: CASSLLGRGTEAFF
CDR3 length: 14
V gene: TRBV7-2
J gene: TRBJ1-1

CDR3 protein: CASSYGQGFYEQYF
CDR3 length: 14
V gene: TRBV19
J gene: TRBJ2-7

CDR3 protein: CASSEALTSTDTQYF
CDR3 length: 15
V gene: TRBV6-1
J gene: TRBJ2-3

CDR3 protein: CAWSNGAGELFF
CDR3 length: 12
V gene: TRBV30
J gene: TRBJ2-2

CDR3 protein: CASSLVYGSNQPQHF
CDR3 length: 15
V gene: TRBV7-2
J gene: TRBJ1-5

CDR3 protein: CSVEATSYGYTF
CDR3 length: 12
V gene: TRBV29-1
J gene: TRBJ1-2

CDR3 protein: CASSLGLAGGEQYF
CDR3 length: 14
V gene: TRBV11-2
J gene: TRBJ2-7

CDR3 protein: CATRSETGTYGYTF
CDR3 length: 14
V gene: TRBV19
J gene: TRBJ1-2

CDR3 protein: CASSMVGQPQHF
CDR3 length: 12
V gene: TRBV19
J gene: TRBJ1-5

CDR3 protein: CASSATEPAYEQYF
CDR3 length: 14
V gene: TRBV9
J gene: TRBJ2-7

CDR3 protein: CASSPGGALGYTF
CDR3 length: 13
V gene: TRBV18
J gene: TRBJ1-2

CDR3 protein: CASSQGVVSSYNEQFF
CDR3 length: 16
V gene: TRBV4-3
J gene: TRBJ2-1

CDR3 protein: CASMREPPLHF
CDR3 length: 11
V gene: TRBV6-5
J gene: TRBJ1-6

CDR3 protein: CASSSDGSSYEQYF
CDR3 length: 14
V gene: TRBV5-1
J gene: TRBJ2-7

CDR3 protein: CASSETGVSYNEQFF
CDR3 length: 15
V gene: TRBV7-3
J gene: TRBJ2-1

CDR3 protein: CASSPQGQGAGGQYF
CDR3 length: 15
V gene: TRBV18
J gene: TRBJ2-7

CDR3 protein: CASRDNNYEQYF
CDR3 length: 12
V gene: TRBV19
J gene: TRBJ2-7

CDR3 protein: CASSQPGQGVHEQYF
CDR3 length: 15
V gene: TRBV14
J gene: TRBJ2-7

CDR3 protein: CASSIGQGNTEAFF
CDR3 length: 14
V gene: TRBV5-1
J gene: TRBJ1-1

CDR3 protein: CASSPLGSEDYGYTF
CDR3 length: 15
V gene: TRBV7-8
J gene: TRBJ1-2